This entry describes one TCR beta chain. The antigen remains undetermined. This specimen comes from a study of chemoradiotherapy in HPV16-positive cancers. In the study overall: Functional T-cell assays on a couple of HPV16-positive patients' cells defined candidate HPV-specific clones and common TCR motifs. Findings of the study overall: Candidate HPV-specific clones and E7-related TCR motifs grew in tumor during treatment. HPV-responsive T-cell expansion during chemoradiotherapy was linked to improved recurrence-free survival in HPV16-positive patients.

Produced via immunoSEQ multiplex PCR; TCRdb's table is partial and in-frame only. Of 35,000 to 45,000 clones in the sample, roughly three quarters were seen once. The CDR3 is made up of 13 amino acids. Germline CDR1 reads KGHSH; CDR2 reads LQKENI. With 3 bases removed from V and 5 bases from J, the gap between germline ends came to 7 bases. The V gene is TRBV18, the J gene TRBJ2-2; D unresolved. This clonotype was sampled from a human donor with HPV-associated anogenital cancer. This specimen consisted of blood, obtained from a patient who underwent chemoradiotherapy. As DNA, the CDR3 is TGTGCCAGCTCACCCGTGGAGACCGGGGAGCTGTTTTTT. Translated: CASSPVETGELFF.